The rows below give T cell receptor beta chains drawn from one sample of a study of blood T cells in healthy people across ages. In TCRdb, the 5' RACE reads were re-called with MiXCR into one record per CDR3 protein. The table has around 1,900,000 distinct CDR3 sequences, about two fifths seen once. Source material: blood. The receptors were sampled from a human donor in good health. CDR3s include the opening cysteine and the closing phenylalanine or tryptophan. The order of the fields is CDR3 DNA, CDR3 protein, clone size, V gene, D gene, J gene. D genes are given only for firm matches. Size is omitted from some rows. Given values are once, few, many or a class for expanded clones.

TGCAGTGCTAGAGATCACAGGGTGGTACAGCCCCAGCATTTT	CSARDHRVVQPQHF	NA	TRBV20-1	NA	TRBJ1-5
TGCAGTGCCACCCCCCGGGTCAATCAGCCCCAGCATTTT	CSATPRVNQPQHF	few	TRBV20-1	NA	TRBJ1-5
TGTGCCAGCAGCTCAAAATGGGGCAGGGAAATAGATACGCAGTATTTT	CASSSKWGREIDTQYF	few	TRBV21-1	NA	TRBJ2-3
TGTGCCACCAGTGAGTCCACCCGTGGGACAGGGGCAACCTATGGCTACACCTTC	CATSESTRGTGATYGYTF	NA	TRBV24-1	TRBD1	TRBJ1-2
TGCGCCAGCAGCCACCGGGACAGGGGGCCGGAGACCCAGTACTTC	CASSHRDRGPETQYF	few	TRBV4-3	TRBD1	TRBJ2-5
TGTGCCAGCACTAGCGGGGGGGCCCGTAGCACAGATACGCAGTATTTT	CASTSGGARSTDTQYF	NA	TRBV9	TRBD2	TRBJ2-3
TGCAGTGCTATCGGACAGCTACAAGAGACCCAGTACTTC	CSAIGQLQETQYF	NA	TRBV20-1	NA	TRBJ2-5
TGCAGCGTGGGCGGGGGCTACTTCTACGAGCGGTACTTC	CSVGGGYFYERYF	once	TRBV29-1	NA	TRBJ2-7
TGCGCCAGCAGAAGTCAGGGTCCCCTCCACTTT	CASRSQGPLHF	NA	TRBV4-3	NA	TRBJ1-6
TGCAGTGCTAGAGAAAGACAGGGGAGGAGGTACGAGCAGTACTTC	CSARERQGRRYEQYF	few	TRBV20-1	TRBD1	TRBJ2-7
TGTGCCAGCAGCCCCCCTCGGCTCATCCTCGGGAGCACTGAAGCTTTCTTT	CASSPPRLILGSTEAFF	NA	TRBV3-1	NA	TRBJ1-1
TGTGCCAGCAGCCAAGAACCTCCTTCCGCGCGTTTGGGCACGGTGGGGCAGTACTTC	CASSQEPPSARLGTVGQYF	few	TRBV4-2	NA	TRBJ2-4
TGTGCCAGCAGCTTAGGTTCTCTCAGCGTGAACACTGAAGCTTTCTTT	CASSLGSLSVNTEAFF	NA	TRBV13	NA	TRBJ1-1
TGTGCCAGCAGCTCGCACAGGGATTACGAGCAGTTCTTC	CASSSHRDYEQFF	few	TRBV7-2	NA	TRBJ2-1
TGCGCCAGCAGCCAAGATGTGCTCACAGATACGCAGTATTTT	CASSQDVLTDTQYF	NA	TRBV4-3	NA	TRBJ2-3
TGTGCCAGTAGTATAGATCCAGGCTCGGGAAACATTCAGTACTTC	CASSIDPGSGNIQYF	few	TRBV19	NA	TRBJ2-4
TGCGCCAGCAGCCAAGTTGGACAGGGTGGCTATGGCTACACCTTC	CASSQVGQGGYGYTF	NA	TRBV4-1	TRBD1	TRBJ1-2
TGCGCCAGCAGCCATTTTTCCGACAGGGAGTTATATGGCTACACCTTC	CASSHFSDRELYGYTF	few	TRBV4-1	TRBD1	TRBJ1-2
TGTGCCAGCAGTTACTGGGACAGGGGCCATTTTGAAGCTTTCTTT	CASSYWDRGHFEAFF	NA	TRBV6-5	TRBD1	TRBJ1-1
TGCGCCAGCACCCTGGGCCCTCCAAAAACCTACGAGCAGTACTTC	CASTLGPPKTYEQYF	NA	TRBV4-3	NA	TRBJ2-7
TGTGCCAGCAGTGAACTATACGAGGACTATAACTATGGCTACACCTTC	CASSELYEDYNYGYTF	NA	TRBV25-1	NA	TRBJ1-2
TGTGCCAGTAGTACCCTATTACTAGTGAGTGAGTACAATGAGCAGTTCTTC	CASSTLLLVSEYNEQFF	NA	TRBV19	NA	TRBJ2-1
TGTGCCAGCAGCGCCAATAAGGGAACTGGAACCGAAGCGGGGGAGCAGTACTTC	CASSANKGTGTEAGEQYF	NA	TRBV7-9	TRBD2	TRBJ2-7
TGTGCCAGCAGTCTCACCCCTGCTAGCGCGAAAGACCCCTACGAGCAGTACTTC	CASSLTPASAKDPYEQYF	few	TRBV6-6	NA	TRBJ2-7
TGTGCCACCCTGAACAGCGGGGGCTACAATGAGCAGTTCTTC	CATLNSGGYNEQFF	few	TRBV18	TRBD2	TRBJ2-1
TGCGCCAGCAGCCAAGTCTGGGGGGGTCAAGGCTCCAACAATGAGCAGTTCTTC	CASSQVWGGQGSNNEQFF	NA	TRBV4-3	TRBD2	TRBJ2-1
TGTGCCAGCAGTTACCAACGATTGACCCCGGGGGACACTGAAGCTTTCTTT	CASSYQRLTPGDTEAFF	NA	TRBV6-2/TRBV6-3	NA	TRBJ1-1
TGCGCCAGCAGCCAAGAGTCGACTTGGGGTGGCTACACCTTC	CASSQESTWGGYTF	NA	TRBV4-1	NA	TRBJ1-2
TGCAGTGCCCTTAGCGGGGGTGCTGCCTACGAGCAGTACTTC	CSALSGGAAYEQYF	NA	TRBV20-1	TRBD2	TRBJ2-7